A selection of T cell receptor beta chains follows, all from one sample in a study of Graves' ophthalmopathy and Graves' hyperthyroidism. MiXCR was run by TCRdb on the multiplex PCR reads, yielding one entry per CDR3 protein. The repertoire holds 400,000 or so distinct CDR3 sequences, with 15% as singletons. Material for sequencing was peripheral blood. The receptors originated from a woman in her late teens or twenties with stable Graves' hyperthyroidism. The conserved cysteine and the conserved F or W are not part of the CDR3 here. A row's size may be missing; if present it is once, few, many or a size class.

CDR3 | size | J | V
ASKWSINYGYT | many | TRBJ1-2 | TRBV6-1
ASSLRTGNEQY | many | TRBJ2-7 | TRBV4-1
ASSPLGLGGYT | - | TRBJ1-2 | TRBV19
ASSESPYTEAF | many | TRBJ1-1 | TRBV6-1
ASSGLTTSGGLRETQY | many | TRBJ2-5 | TRBV11-2
ATRKGANTEAF | many | TRBJ1-1 | TRBV24-1
ASSLGPNTEAF | many | TRBJ1-1 | TRBV12-3/TRBV12-4
ASSFTPGSYGYT | many | TRBJ1-2 | TRBV11-2
ATKHINTEAF | many | TRBJ1-1 | TRBV12-3/TRBV12-4
ASSQGPMNTEAF | many | TRBJ1-1 | TRBV19
ASSYALETQY | - | TRBJ2-5 | TRBV6-2/TRBV6-3
ASSRWGETQY | - | TRBJ2-5 | TRBV5-1
ASTLKKDTEAF | few | TRBJ1-1 | TRBV5-1
ASSLVTPGPSSYNSPLH | - | TRBJ1-6 | TRBV12-3/TRBV12-4
ASSLWYTDTEAF | many | TRBJ1-1 | TRBV11-3
ASSLALSLDYEQY | many | TRBJ2-7 | TRBV12-3/TRBV12-4
ASSPIIRGEAF | - | TRBJ1-1 | TRBV12-3/TRBV12-4
ASSLGLIRSPLH | many | TRBJ1-6 | TRBV11-2
ASNEGKDGELF | many | TRBJ2-2 | TRBV10-3
ASSAGFAPQPQH | many | TRBJ1-5 | TRBV2
ASRKRGQLNTEAF | many | TRBJ1-1 | TRBV2
ASSYSQAWISPLH | - | TRBJ1-6 | TRBV6-5
SAEQGQYEQY | many | TRBJ2-7 | TRBV20-1
ASSDVLGTVPYEQY | - | TRBJ2-7 | TRBV6-1
ASTPGTGGADTQY | - | TRBJ2-3 | TRBV6-1
ASSFRRGAGELF | many | TRBJ2-2 | TRBV6-5
ATSDRDTQETQY | - | TRBJ2-5 | TRBV24-1
ASSLRLPGALANYGYT | many | TRBJ1-2 | TRBV5-1
ASSSRTGIETQY | many | TRBJ2-5 | TRBV7-2
ASSLTGPDGGFYYGYT | many | TRBJ1-2 | TRBV27
ASSLFGVSGNTIY | many | TRBJ1-3 | TRBV5-1
ASSLALSEAGELF | many | TRBJ2-2 | TRBV7-6
ASSLIRGRETQY | many | TRBJ2-5 | TRBV7-8
ASSPRGPSSYEQY | few | TRBJ2-7 | TRBV5-1
ASSFGGRGYGYT | - | TRBJ1-2 | TRBV7-2
ASSLALPPGYGYT | many | TRBJ1-2 | TRBV5-1
ASSSTAPGKNIQY | - | TRBJ2-4 | TRBV19
ASSAREGFSYEQY | few | TRBJ2-7 | TRBV11-3
ASSRQGSPSPLH | few | TRBJ1-6 | TRBV14
ASSLGLAEEQY | - | TRBJ2-7 | TRBV12-3/TRBV12-4
ASSHQGIHSNQPQH | many | TRBJ1-5 | TRBV6-5
ASSPPRENYT | few | TRBJ1-2 | TRBV18
ASSHQENTEAF | many | TRBJ1-1 | TRBV11-2
ASSFRDRNLGYT | many | TRBJ1-2 | TRBV12-3/TRBV12-4
ASSQGAGVGYGYT | many | TRBJ1-2 | TRBV14
ASRQRGGLGAF | many | TRBJ1-1 | TRBV6-1
ASSTAGTGYSPLH | many | TRBJ1-6 | TRBV6-5
ASSPWTGSVTGELF | many | TRBJ2-2 | TRBV18